This paragraph covers one T cell receptor beta chain sequence. The table lists this clonotype with a few counts. The target of this receptor is not known. Nothing much larger sits one base from this clone, and base qualities are not available. This sample is part of a study of T-cell memory formation after mild COVID-19 (dated by TCRdb to about 2021). Notes on the research overall: Most TCR sequence clusters were specific to one of the two donors. In a couple of donors, T-cell clones that expanded and contracted after mild COVID-19 were followed by sequencing TCRalpha and TCRbeta repertoires longitudinally. Two young, previously healthy adult volunteers made up the cohort, one male and one female.

Ficoll-Paque density gradient centrifugation was the method used to isolate PBMCs. The paper's findings and limits, for the study overall: Contracting CD4+ clones appeared mostly in the CM and EM memory subsets, whereas CD8+ clones were enriched in EMRA. Only two mild cases were covered in the study, and larger cohorts including severe cases with pre-infection samples were considered necessary. SARS-CoV-2 specificity of the second-wave clones peaking on day 37 was not confirmed. Balanced CD4/CD8 phenotypes were observed for clones contracting from day 15 to 85, whereas a bias towards CD4+ was observed for a second wave of clones expanding from day 15 to 37. Some responding clones were found in pre-infection memory, which suggests that pre-existing cross-reactive memory T cells took part in the SARS-CoV-2 response.

Reads for this sample came from an Illumina NovaSeq 6000. cDNA libraries for TCRalpha and TCRbeta were prepared by 5'RACE using constant-segment primers, with sample barcodes and unique molecular identifiers added. Trizol reagent was used to extract RNA from every sample. Amplification of the libraries took two PCR steps, and the second step added a second sample barcode plus Illumina TruSeq adapters. Libraries were sequenced on an Illumina NovaSeq with 2 x 150 bp paired-end reads. In the source study's methods: With migec v1.2.7, reads were demultiplexed and then collapsed into UMI-guided consensus sequences. Using mixcr v2.1.11, UMI consensuses were aligned to TRA and TRB V and J templates and then assembled into clonotypes. A clonotype was counted as expanded or contracted only if both edgeR and NoisET called the change significant, with noise models trained on biological replicates. For edgeR calls, the cutoffs were a false discovery rate-adjusted p below 0.01 and a log2 fold-change threshold of 1. As an exploratory analysis of dynamics, max-normalized trajectories of the 1000 most abundant clonotypes were examined with PCA combined with hierarchical clustering. Each responding clone was given a CD4 or CD8 phenotype based on the CD4+ and CD8+ repertoires, which had been sequenced separately. Using fastp at Q25 and MiXCR, TCRdb reprocessed the public reads and kept productive beta chains. CDR3 protein duplicates are merged, each entry listing the most common genes and DNA. Clone size and V and J calls follow TCRdb, not the original study. The table for this sample lists approximately 290,000 distinct CDR3 sequences; roughly 15% of them were counted only once. Around 23% of the sample comes from the top ten.

The CDR3 holds 14 amino acids from the cysteine to the phenylalanine. This entry keeps only the CDR3 DNA: 42 bases, framed from base 1. Trimming costs V 1 base and J 3 bases, and their ends lie 6 bases apart. The germline V gene yields LGHNA for CDR1 and YNFKEQ for CDR2. Sequenced sample: PBMCs or a T cell subset sorted from them (not recorded which). The chain links TRBV4-2 with TRBJ1-4; too little of a D gene remains to name it. The receptor was isolated from a man between 18 and 35 years old who had mild COVID-19 (a few samples of this study predate the infection). The sample titles of this study are shuffled in the database, so cell type and time point are left out; the donor was told from shared clones. The CDR3 is CASSQAGPNEKLFF. The bases read TGTGCCAGCAGCCAAGCGGGTCCTAATGAAAAACTGTTTTTT.